The source of this T cell receptor beta chain is a study of cytomegalovirus exposure and HLA in healthy donors. Trimming removed 11 bases from V and 2 bases from J; junction bases left unmatched: 7. The CDR3 runs 13 residues. The germline V gene encodes CDR1 ENHRY and CDR2 SYGVKD. This clone has just one count. PCR primers comprised 60 Vbeta and 13 Jbeta primers. The method was immunoSEQ multiplex PCR; TCRdb's version includes in-frame clones alone and lacks a portion of them. The sample shows roughly 190,000 clones, roughly 80% of them seen only once. The chain links TRBV10-3 to TRBJ2-7; 9 positions match TRBD1. The sequenced sample was PBMCs. This TCR was recovered from a young woman in good health and CMV-seronegative. This CDR3 reads CAVTGTGTYEQYF. Written as DNA, the CDR3 is TGTGCCGTCACCGGGACAGGGACCTACGAGCAGTACTTC.